A selection of T cell receptor beta chains follows, all from one sample in a study of T-cell reconstitution after alpha-beta-depleted transplantation in children. TCRdb itself ran the PCR reads through MiXCR, one entry per CDR3 protein. The sample comprises about 980,000 distinct CDR3 sequences, 25% to 35% of which are singletons, and roughly 31% rests with the top ten. The material was PBMCs, mostly from graft donor cells, obtained 360 days after TCRalphabeta/CD19-depleted stem cell transplant. These receptors came from a boy in the first two years of life who had a stem cell transplant for SCID, so the T cells may come from the graft donor. The CDR3 runs from the conserved cysteine through the conserved F or W. Fields, in order: D gene, clone size, V gene, J gene, CDR3 protein, CDR3 DNA. D genes are given only for firm matches. Not all rows give a size; the values are once, few, many and, for expanded clones, a class.

-	-	TRBV29-1	TRBJ2-5	CSVDPKRETQYF	TGCAGCGTTGATCCCAAGAGAGAGACCCAGTACTTC
TRBD2	few	TRBV27	TRBJ2-1	CASSFRAGVYNEQFF	TGTGCCAGCAGTTTCAGGGCGGGGGTGTACAATGAGCAGTTCTTC
-	few	TRBV7-2	TRBJ1-1	CASSAGRQNTEAFF	TGTGCCAGCAGCGCGGGACGTCAGAACACTGAAGCTTTCTTT
-	few	TRBV7-9	TRBJ1-1	CASSIRTPKMNTEAFF	TGTGCCAGCAGCATAAGAACACCGAAGATGAACACTGAAGCTTTCTTT
-	many	TRBV6-5	TRBJ2-7	CASSYDRGSYEQYF	TGTGCCAGCAGTTACGATCGGGGGAGCTACGAGCAGTACTTC
-	few	TRBV20-1	TRBJ2-7	CSARDERTFKYEQYF	TGCAGTGCTAGAGATGAGAGGACATTCAAATACGAGCAGTACTTC
-	many	TRBV7-8	TRBJ2-2	CASSRDLGASPGELFF	TGTGCCAGCAGCAGAGATCTCGGGGCCTCCCCCGGGGAGCTGTTTTTT
-	few	TRBV20-1	TRBJ1-1	CSAKRDFWNDTEAFF	TGCAGTGCTAAACGGGACTTTTGGAATGACACTGAAGCTTTCTTT
-	few	TRBV9	TRBJ2-2	CASSVHSNTGELFF	TGTGCCAGCAGCGTACATTCCAACACCGGGGAGCTGTTTTTT
TRBD1	few	TRBV12-3/TRBV12-4	TRBJ1-2	CASSATGTGVARGYTF	TGTGCCAGCAGTGCAACCGGGACAGGGGTAGCGCGCGGCTACACCTTC
TRBD2	few	TRBV27	TRBJ2-3	CASTPQRGSTDTQYF	TGTGCCAGCACCCCTCAGCGGGGGAGCACAGATACGCAGTATTTT
-	many	TRBV13	TRBJ1-3	CASSFLTGNTIYF	TGTGCCAGCAGCTTTCTCACTGGCAACACCATATATTTT
-	-	TRBV6-2/TRBV6-3	TRBJ1-5	CASSYPLWVGGNQPQHF	TGTGCCAGCAGTTACCCGCTTTGGGTAGGGGGGAATCAGCCCCAGCATTTT
-	-	TRBV6-2/TRBV6-3	TRBJ1-1	CASSYLGSGPNTEAFF	TGTGCCAGCAGTTACCTCGGTTCAGGACCGAACACTGAAGCTTTCTTT
-	-	TRBV11-2	TRBJ2-3	CASSLDRTTDTQYF	TGTGCCAGCAGCTTAGACCGCACCACAGATACGCAGTATTTT
-	few	TRBV10-3	TRBJ1-5	CAISSWGRQPQHF	TGTGCCATCAGTAGCTGGGGTCGTCAGCCCCAGCATTTT
TRBD2	-	TRBV20-1	TRBJ2-2	CSARDTSGGGPNTGELFF	TGCAGTGCTAGAGACACTAGCGGGGGGGGACCGAACACCGGGGAGCTGTTTTTT
TRBD2	-	TRBV20-1	TRBJ2-1	CSARRASGPYNEQFF	TGCAGTGCTAGACGGGCTAGCGGACCCTACAATGAGCAGTTCTTC
TRBD2	few	TRBV3-1	TRBJ2-7	CASSQGIPGLAGGLTYEQYF	TGTGCCAGCAGCCAAGGCATCCCGGGACTAGCGGGGGGCCTTACCTACGAGCAGTACTTC
TRBD2	few	TRBV4-1	TRBJ2-1	CASSQAGTSGALYNEQFF	TGCGCCAGCAGCCAGGCAGGGACTAGCGGGGCTCTCTACAATGAGCAGTTCTTC
-	-	TRBV20-1	TRBJ2-1	CSARDIRVGSYNEQFF	TGCAGTGCTAGAGATATCAGGGTGGGCTCCTACAATGAGCAGTTCTTC
-	-	TRBV6-2/TRBV6-3	TRBJ1-1	CASSVTGTGVGTEAFF	TGTGCCAGCAGTGTCACAGGGACGGGGGTCGGCACTGAAGCTTTCTTT
-	many	TRBV10-3	TRBJ1-6	CAISESVGTGNSPLHF	TGTGCCATCAGTGAGTCGGTTGGGACGGGGAATTCACCCCTCCACTTT
-	many	TRBV28	TRBJ2-5	CASSDLGRNSQETQYF	TGTGCCAGCAGTGACCTAGGGCGAAATTCCCAAGAGACCCAGTACTTC
-	few	TRBV18	TRBJ2-2	CASSVTGTANTGELFF	TGTGCCAGCTCAGTTACCGGGACGGCGAACACCGGGGAGCTGTTTTTT
TRBD2	few	TRBV4-1	TRBJ2-3	CASSRRASGQTTDTQYF	TGCGCCAGCAGCCGGAGAGCTAGCGGCCAAACAACAGATACGCAGTATTTT
-	-	TRBV6-1	TRBJ1-2	CASTMGPLYGYTF	TGTGCCAGCACCATGGGACCGCTCTATGGCTACACCTTC
-	-	TRBV2	TRBJ2-3	CASSEALSRGTTDTQYF	TGTGCCAGCAGTGAAGCGCTTTCCAGGGGTACCACAGATACGCAGTATTTT
TRBD2	-	TRBV25-1	TRBJ2-5	CASIGGGETQYF	TGTGCCAGCATCGGGGGGGGAGAGACCCAGTACTTC
-	-	TRBV11-2	TRBJ2-1	CASTLSRLRWGALNNEQFF	TGTGCCAGCACCCTTAGTCGACTTAGATGGGGGGCCCTAAACAATGAGCAGTTCTTC
TRBD2	-	TRBV20-1	TRBJ2-3	CSATGGGVSTDTQYF	TGCAGTGCTACTGGCGGGGGGGTTAGCACAGATACGCAGTATTTT
-	many	TRBV6-2/TRBV6-3	TRBJ2-7	CASSLGWGPREQYF	TGTGCCAGCTCCCTAGGATGGGGACCTCGGGAGCAGTACTTC
TRBD1	once	TRBV5-1	TRBJ2-3	CASSFEGTGRGPDTQYF	TGCGCCAGCAGCTTCGAAGGGACAGGCAGGGGCCCAGATACGCAGTATTTT
-	few	TRBV20-1	TRBJ2-3	CSARGSIAGTDTQYF	TGCAGTGCTAGAGGCTCGATAGCGGGCACAGATACGCAGTATTTT
TRBD1	few	TRBV12-3/TRBV12-4	TRBJ2-2	CASSDPGGLNTGELFF	TGTGCCAGCAGTGACCCAGGGGGCCTGAACACCGGGGAGCTGTTTTTT
-	few	TRBV4-3	TRBJ1-2	CASSQAPGLSFGYTF	TGCGCCAGCAGCCAAGCACCAGGTTTGTCGTTTGGCTACACCTTC
TRBD1	few	TRBV7-9	TRBJ1-2	CASSLAGQGFGYTF	TGTGCCAGCAGCTTAGCGGGACAGGGTTTTGGCTACACCTTC
-	-	TRBV7-2	TRBJ1-1	CASSLDWGTPEAFF	TGTGCCAGCAGCTTAGATTGGGGTACCCCTGAAGCTTTCTTT
-	-	TRBV20-1	TRBJ2-5	CSAPPAGRGETQYF	TGCAGTGCTCCGCCGGCGGGCCGGGGAGAGACCCAGTACTTC
-	-	TRBV12-3/TRBV12-4	TRBJ1-5	CASSSLGAAPSEQPQHF	TGTGCCAGCAGTTCCCTGGGGGCGGCCCCCTCGGAGCAGCCCCAGCATTTT
-	-	TRBV28	TRBJ2-1	CASSLRGNGGRASYNEQFF	TGTGCCAGCAGTCTCCGAGGGAACGGGGGACGGGCGTCCTACAATGAGCAGTTCTTC
-	few	TRBV20-1	TRBJ1-1	CSARRGARDTEAFF	TGCAGTGCCCGACGCGGGGCCCGGGACACTGAAGCTTTCTTT
TRBD1	few	TRBV29-1	TRBJ2-2	CSALGTATNTGELFF	TGCAGCGCCCTGGGGACAGCTACGAACACCGGGGAGCTGTTTTTT